A single sample gave rise to the 5 T cell receptor beta chains below, sequenced in a study of cytomegalovirus exposure and HLA in healthy donors. Primers: 60 Vbeta forward and 13 Jbeta reverse. Repertoires were generated with immunoSEQ multiplex PCR, while TCRdb's copy carries only in-frame clones and drops some. In the table there are about 200,000 clones, over 60% of which are singletons. The sequenced sample consisted of PBMCs. These receptors were collected from a man in his late teens or twenties in good health and CMV-seronegative.

The chain couples TRBV7-9 to TRBJ1-1, with 8 bases fitting TRBD1. The CDR3 runs 13 residues. The germline CDR1 and CDR2 sequences are SEHNR and FQNEAQ (reference sequence). V shed 1 base, J shed 11 bases, and the junction held 6 bases outside the gene matches. This CDR3 reads CASSLGMGDRAFF. The DNA for the CDR3 is TGTGCCAGCAGCTTAGGGATGGGGGACAGGGCTTTCTTT. Variable domain in full (rest from reference TRBV7-9 and TRBJ1-1): DTGVSQNPRHKITKRGQNVTFRCDPISEHNRLYWYRQTLGQGPEFLTYFQNEAQLEKSRLLSDRFSAERPKGSFSTLEIQRTEQGDSAMYLCASSLGMGDRAFFGQGTRLTVV.

The rearrangement joins TRBV2 to TRBJ1-2; D is ambiguous. The germline CDR1 and CDR2 sequences are SNHLY and FYNNEI. V shed 10 bases and J shed 1 base, with 10 bases lying between them. CDR3 size: 12 residues. The CDR3: CATLFLNYGYTF. The CDR3 coding sequence is TGTGCCACCTTATTCCTTAACTATGGCTACACCTTC.

The chain's CDR3 is CASGLVSSFTYEQYF. CDR3 sequence (DNA): TGTGCCAGCGGCCTAGTTAGTTCTTTTACCTACGAGCAGTACTTC. V and J are TRBV6-5 and TRBJ2-5, with no clear D. The last part of the DNA fits TRBJ2-7 better; the J call may be wrong. This CDR3 spans 15 amino acids. Per the germline V gene, CDR1 is MNHEY and CDR2 is SVGAGI.

This rearrangement joins TRBV27 to TRBJ1-5; TRBD1 matches at 9 bases. The germline V gene has CDR1 MNHEY and CDR2 SMNVEV (reference sequence). V gave up 3 bases and J gave up 3 bases; unmatched junction bases: 3. This CDR3 has 15 residues. The CDR3 protein is CASSFGTGINQPQHF. The CDR3 region has the DNA TGTGCCAGCAGTTTCGGGACAGGGATCAATCAGCCCCAGCATTTT.

The J gene is TRBJ1-4, the V gene TRBV2; perhaps TRBD1 as D (5 bases). Trimming took off 4 bases at V and 2 bases at J, with 11 bases between the two ends. Germline CDR1 SNHLY, CDR2 FYNNEI. This CDR3 is 15 amino acids long. This CDR3 reads CASSALTATNEKLFF. The CDR3 region has the DNA TGTGCCAGCAGTGCCTTGACAGCGACTAATGAAAAACTGTTTTTT.